This entry concerns a single T cell receptor beta chain. Its antigen is still unknown. These data originate in a study of OX40 agonist ivuxolimab in advanced cancers. In the study overall: Patients treated during dose escalation were battling hepatocellular carcinoma, melanoma, renal cell or head and neck cancer. Study-wide points: The study observed clonal expansion of CD4+ and CD8+ blood T cells by week 6 at 0.1 to 3.0 mg/kg. Near-lowest levels of clonal expansion characterized partial responders at 0.1-3.0 mg/kg.

Using immunoSEQ multiplex PCR, the repertoire was profiled, and TCRdb retains in-frame clones only, with some absent. The sample carries about 45,000 clones, around 84% recorded once. V lost 4 bases and J 2 bases, leaving 14 bases between the germline ends. There are 15 residues in the CDR3. Germline CDR1 SGDLS, CDR2 YYNGEE. This TCR derives from an adult with an advanced solid tumor such as melanoma, head and neck, liver or kidney cancer. Sequenced here: CD4+ or CD8+ T cells sorted from blood, sampled in a trial of the OX40 agonist ivuxolimab. This chain joins TRBV9 and TRBJ2-3; D assignment may be TRBD1 or TRBD2 (5 bases each). The CDR3 spells CASSPRDGVTDTQYF. The CDR3 bases are TGTGCCAGCAGCCCCAGGGACGGGGTCACAGATACGCAGTATTTT.